These 3 T cell receptor beta chains originate from one sample sequenced in a study of Ad26.COV2.S vaccination and SARS-CoV-2 variants. Some clones are missing from TCRdb's copy, which holds only in-frame ones; the method was immunoSEQ multiplex PCR. The profile shows fewer than 50,000 clones, about 80% of them singletons. Sequences were derived from peripheral blood, sampled after recovery from COVID-19. Receptor source: a human donor who had recovered from COVID-19.

The J gene is TRBJ1-1, the V gene TRBV20-1; D gene uncertain. Germline V lookup: CDR1 DFQATT, CDR2 SNEGSKA (reference sequence). This CDR3 has 11 amino acids. The germline V and J ends were trimmed by 5 bases and 1 base, with 5 bases remaining between them. In nucleotides, the CDR3 is TGCAGTGCTGAGGGGAACACTGAAGCTTTCTTT. This encodes CSAEGNTEAFF.

This rearrangement joins TRBV19 to TRBJ2-2; 10 nucleotides agree with TRBD2. With V trimmed by 7 bases and J by 1 base, 3 bases remained unmatched. The germline V gene has CDR1 LNHDA and CDR2 SQIVND (reference sequence). The CDR3 has 15 amino acids. CDR3 sequence: CASTSSGGNTGELFF. The CDR3 nucleotides read TGTGCCAGTACATCTAGCGGGGGGAACACCGGGGAGCTGTTTTTT.

The V and J genes are TRBV14 and TRBJ1-6; unclear D gene. Trimming stripped 5 bases from V and 9 bases from J, with 14 bases between. From germline, CDR1 is SGHDN and CDR2 FVKESK. CDR3 length: 14 amino acids. The CDR3 coding sequence is TGTGCCAGCAGCGCCGAGCTTCAGGCTTCACCCCTCCACTTT. Protein sequence: CASSAELQASPLHF.